The 9 T cell receptor beta chains below all came from one sample that was sequenced in a study of cytomegalovirus exposure and HLA in healthy donors. Using immunoSEQ multiplex PCR, the repertoire was profiled, and TCRdb retains in-frame clones only, with some absent. Of more than 300,000 clones listed, more than 80% are singletons. Sequenced: PBMCs. These receptors came from a woman aged 18 to 35 in good health and CMV-seronegative.

This clone has just a few counts. This chain links TRBV6-1 with TRBJ1-5; 9 bases are a match to TRBD1. The CDR3 is 14 amino acids. Germline V lookup: CDR1 MNHNS, CDR2 SASEGT. With V trimmed by 6 bases and J by 6 bases, 6 bases remained unmatched. The DNA of the CDR3 is TGTGCCAGCAGGGGGACAGGGTATGGTCAGCCCCAGCATTTT. Translation: CASRGTGYGQPQHF.

The J gene is TRBJ2-3, the V gene TRBV5-4, with D unclear. From germline, CDR1 is SGHNT and CDR2 YYREEE (reference sequence). The CDR3 has 16 residues. Trimming shortened V by 0 bases and J by 1 base, and 12 bases separated the two germline ends. In DNA, the CDR3 is TGTGCCAGCAGCTTGGATTCAGTCCTCGGCACAGATACGCAGTATTTT. Translating it yields CASSLDSVLGTDTQYF.

V and J are TRBV18 and TRBJ1-3; D is unclear. V shed 0 bases and J shed 0 bases, with 9 bases lying between them. The CDR3 runs 16 residues. Germline V gives CDR1 KGHSH, CDR2 LQKENI. DNA of the CDR3: TGTGCCAGCTCACCACCCGGGGTCCGCTCTGGAAACACCATATATTTT. Its translation is CASSPPGVRSGNTIYF.

The chain recombines TRBV30 with TRBJ1-2; 11 nucleotides line up with TRBD1. The CDR3 contains 14 residues. Germline V gene sequence: CDR1 GTSNPN, CDR2 SVGIG (reference sequence). V trimming: 2 bases; J trimming: 7 bases; junction bases outside the gene matches: 6. CDR3: CAWSTGTGGGGYTF. CDR3 nucleotide sequence: TGTGCCTGGAGTACCGGGACAGGGGGTGGTGGCTACACCTTC.

In its sample, this clone was seen a few times. The CDR3 DNA reads as TGTGCCACCAGCAGGGGGACCGGGAGTGGGGCAGATACGCAGTATTTT. Its translation: CATSRGTGSGADTQYF. This chain joins TRBV15 and TRBJ2-3; a weak D match, TRBD2 (6 bases). The CDR3 is 16 amino acids. Deletions cut 3 bases from V and 4 bases from J, with 17 bases between. Germline V lookup: CDR1 LNHNV, CDR2 YYDKDF (reference sequence).

This chain uses TRBV7-6 with TRBJ2-7; D is uncertain. This CDR3 spans 12 amino acids. Trimming stripped 0 bases from V and 6 bases from J, with 6 bases between. The germline V gene encodes CDR1 SGHVS and CDR2 FNYEAQ. The CDR3 loop is CASSLAFSEQYF. The CDR3 DNA sequence: TGTGCCAGCAGCTTAGCGTTTAGCGAGCAGTACTTC.

This sequence joins TRBV29-1 and TRBJ1-1; the match to TRBD1 covers 8 bases. CDR1 is SQVTM and CDR2 is ANQGSEA in the germline V gene. The CDR3 is 12 residues long. The CDR3 spells CTAGGLNTEAFF. For the CDR3, the DNA is TGCACCGCAGGGGGCCTGAACACTGAAGCTTTCTTT.

This clone has more than one count but fewer than ten. The V call is TRBV18, the J call TRBJ2-2; possibly TRBD1 for D (6 bases). V gave up 3 bases and J gave up 5 bases, with 10 bases separating them. There are 14 residues in the CDR3. Germline values: CDR1 KGHSH, CDR2 LQKENI. CDR3 sequence (DNA): TGTGCCAGCTCACCTACAGGGATAACCGGGGAGCTGTTTTTT. Translated, it gives CASSPTGITGELFF.

The genes are TRBV28 and TRBJ1-4; 12 bases map to TRBD1. Germline trimming cut 2 bases from V and 0 bases from J; bases unmatched to any gene: 10. Germline CDR1 and CDR2: MDHEN and SYDVKM. CDR3 size: 20 residues. The CDR3 DNA is TGTGCCAGCAGTTTAACACGGGACAGGGGGCAACTTCCAACTAATGAAAAACTGTTTTTT. Translating gives CASSLTRDRGQLPTNEKLFF.